Below are 15 T cell receptor beta chains sequenced from a single sample in a study of shared clonotypes between healthy human individuals. Clones were read by immunoSEQ multiplex PCR, and TCRdb kept only the in-frame ones, dropping some. The sample shows 1.6 million or so clones, approximately 98.5% of them seen only once. Input material: naive CD4+ T cells sorted from blood. As to subset: CD45RA+ positively selected. These receptors were obtained from a young man in good health.

The chain has TRBV21-1 and TRBJ1-2. TRBV21-1 is designated a pseudogene. CDR3 length: 17 amino acids. CDR3 coding DNA: TGTGCCAGCAGCAATCTGGGACGCGGCCCAGGATTGGATGGCTACACCTTC. This codes for CASSNLGRGPGLDGYTF.

The chain uses TRBV14 and TRBJ2-3; D tentatively fits TRBD1 or TRBD2 (5 bases each). Germline CDR1 and CDR2: SGHDN and FVKESK. Deletions cut 3 bases from V and 1 base from J, with 11 bases between. The CDR3 spans 15 residues. CDR3 bases: TGTGCCAGCAGCCAGGGGGAGTTCGGCACAGATACGCAGTATTTT. It yields the protein CASSQGEFGTDTQYF.

The chain recombines TRBV2 with TRBJ2-5; possibly TRBD1 or TRBD2 for D (6 bases each). Germline assignment: CDR1 SNHLY and CDR2 FYNNEI. Trimming shortened V by 4 bases and J by 10 bases, and 16 bases separated the two germline ends. This CDR3 is 13 amino acids long. The CDR3 protein is CASSGGQWEDQYF. The CDR3 bases are TGTGCCAGCAGTGGGGGACAATGGGAGGACCAGTACTTC.

The chain is built from TRBV30 and TRBJ2-5; 8 bases line up with TRBD2. This CDR3 region has 13 residues. Germline lookup yields CDR1 GTSNPN and CDR2 SVGIG (reference sequence). With V trimmed by 3 bases and J by 7 bases, 7 bases remained unmatched. The CDR3 spells CAWSPSGSVTQYF. The CDR3 DNA is TGTGCCTGGAGCCCCAGCGGGAGCGTGACCCAGTACTTC. Full variable domain (remainder filled in from reference TRBV30 and TRBJ2-5): SQTIHQWPATLVQPVGSPLSLECTVEGTSNPNLYWYRQAAGRGLQLLFYSVGIGQISSEVPQNLSASRPQDRQFILSSKKLLLSDSGFYLCAWSPSGSVTQYFGPGTRLLVL.

The J gene is TRBJ2-1, the V gene TRBV4-2; 8 bases agree with TRBD2. The trim removed 1 base at V and 2 bases at J, leaving 1 base unmatched. Germline CDR1 and CDR2: LGHNA and YNFKEQ. There are 15 residues in the CDR3. The CDR3 protein is CASSQVAGPYNEQFF. In DNA form, the CDR3 reads TGTGCCAGCAGCCAAGTAGCGGGACCCTACAATGAGCAGTTCTTC.

J is TRBJ1-2 and V is TRBV5-1; 10 nucleotides match TRBD1. CDR3 size: 15 residues. Germline V lookup: CDR1 SGHRS, CDR2 YFSETQ. Unmatched junction bases numbered 11, after V lost 5 bases and J lost 7 bases. CDR3 DNA: TGCGCCAGCAGACCGCAGACAGGGGGCGCGGGTGGCTACACCTTC. This codes for CASRPQTGGAGGYTF.

The CDR3 coding sequence is TGTGCCAGCAGTTATACCCCCTCGTCGTTCGGGACTAGCGGTTACTTC. Translated: CASSYTPSSFGTSGYF. The rearrangement links TRBV6-5 to TRBJ2-7; 11 nucleotides align to TRBD2. The germline V gene encodes CDR1 MNHEY and CDR2 SVGAGI. Trimming cost V 3 bases and J 13 bases; bases outside gene matches: 17. This CDR3 region has 16 residues.

The V and J genes are TRBV10-1 and TRBJ2-7; 7 bases are a match to TRBD1. The CDR3 is 14 residues long. With V trimmed by 6 bases and J by 1 base, 6 bases remained unmatched. CDR1 and CDR2 (germline): WNHNN, SYGVQD (reference sequence). The CDR3 nucleotides read TGCGCCAGCAGCGACCACAGGGGATCCTACGAGCAGTACTTC. It codes for CASSDHRGSYEQYF.

The chain carries TRBV18 and TRBJ1-4; TRBD1 matches at 7 bases. The CDR3 is 16 amino acids. Germline CDR1 and CDR2: KGHSH and LQKENI. The V segment lost 2 bases and the J segment 0 bases; nucleotides outside the gene matches: 3. The chain's CDR3 is CASSPERGPTNEKLFF. The CDR3 DNA follows: TGTGCCAGCTCACCAGAGAGGGGGCCAACTAATGAAAAACTGTTTTTT.

The chain joins TRBV9 to TRBJ2-3; no clear D gene. This CDR3 is built from 12 residues. Germline V gene sequence: CDR1 SGDLS, CDR2 YYNGEE. Trimming took 4 bases from V and 1 from J, leaving 4 bases between them. The CDR3 spells CASSPGTDTQYF. In DNA, the CDR3 is TGTGCCAGCAGCCCGGGCACAGATACGCAGTATTTT.

A word on this clone: Other DNA sequences of this sample code for an identical CDR3. The chain couples TRBV18 to TRBJ2-2; D is unclear. CDR3 length equals 12 residues. V was pared by 3 bases and J by 4 bases, with 3 bases between. The germline gives CDR1 KGHSH, CDR2 LQKENI. CDR3 sequence reads: CASSPTTGELFF. The CDR3 coding sequence is TGTGCCAGCTCACCGACCACCGGGGAGCTGTTTTTT.

CDR3 coding DNA: TGCGCCAGCAGTGAAGGGGACTGGACCTACGAGCAGTACTTC. Its translation is CASSEGDWTYEQYF. J is TRBJ2-7 and V is TRBV10-2; maybe TRBD2 (6 bases). Germline V gene data show CDR1 as WSHSY and CDR2 as SAAADI. The V gene lost 3 bases and the J gene lost 2 bases, with 11 bases spanning the gap. The CDR3 sequence is 14 residues long.

As concerns this clone: The conserved phenylalanine or tryptophan normally closing the CDR3 is absent here, so this likely arose from a read error. No DNA is shown, since the ends of the CDR3 on it are uncertain; the CDR3 is the one TCRdb lists. The gene calls are TRBV28 and TRBJ1-2. The CDR3 region is 12 residues in length, termini included. The V gene's germline CDR1 is MDHEN and CDR2 SYDVKM. Here the CDR3 reads CASSKDGDPPRV.

CDR3 sequence (DNA): TGTGCCAGCAGTTCGGTCCCGGGCAATCAGCCCCAGCATTTT. This translates into CASSSVPGNQPQHF. The chain uses TRBV6-5 and TRBJ1-5; D is unclear. Looked up from germline, CDR1 is MNHEY and CDR2 is SVGAGI. V was trimmed by 4 bases and J by 2 bases, leaving 9 bases between them. The CDR3 is 14 amino acids.

This clone was detected once. The genes are TRBV10-2 and TRBJ2-3; D might be TRBD1 (6 bases). V gave up 5 bases and J gave up 7 bases, with 19 bases separating them. Germline CDR1 reads WSHSY; CDR2 reads SAAADI. The CDR3 is 15 amino acids. The CDR3 nucleotides read TGCGCCAGCAGTCCCCTGCTAGCAGGGACATATACGCAGTATTTT. It yields the protein CASSPLLAGTYTQYF.